These 5 T cell receptor beta chains were all obtained from the same sample, sequenced in a study of cytomegalovirus exposure and HLA in healthy donors. PCR was performed using 60 Vbeta and 13 Jbeta primers. This table comes from immunoSEQ multiplex PCR, and its TCRdb copy is limited to in-frame clones, with some not included. The sample contains 200,000 to 250,000 clones, about 80% of which appear only once. Sample: PBMCs. The receptor set was obtained from a man aged 18 to 29 in good health and CMV-seronegative.

The sample holds a few counts of this clone. This chain joins TRBV14 and TRBJ2-6; tentative D call: TRBD1 (6 bases). Trimming removed 0 bases at V and 0 bases at J, with 15 bases between. Per germline, CDR1 SGHDN and CDR2 FVKESK. CDR3 size: 19 residues. CDR3 region: CASSQDQDRHFSGANVLTF. CDR3 in DNA: TGTGCCAGCAGCCAAGACCAGGACAGACACTTCTCTGGGGCCAACGTCCTGACTTTC.

The DNA of the CDR3 is TGTGCCAGCAGCATCGGGGGGGAGGAAAAACTGTTTTTT. Encoded protein: CASSIGGEEKLFF. The J gene is TRBJ1-4, the V gene TRBV5-4, with D maybe TRBD1 (5 bases). V was shortened by 4 bases and J by 8 bases, with 12 bases between the two germline ends. Germline values: CDR1 SGHNT, CDR2 YYREEE (reference sequence). This CDR3 is built from 13 residues.

Points on this clone: The DNA is left out, because the CDR3 cannot be placed on it with certainty; the CDR3 is given as TCRdb lists it. This sequence joins TRBV7-9 and TRBJ2-6; the table's D call, TRBD2, was not checked against the DNA. CDR1 SEHNR and CDR2 FQNEAQ come from the germline V gene (reference sequence). The CDR3 totals 16 residues, both ends included. The CDR3: CASSLPFGSGANVLTF.

The table lists this clone with a few counts. The V and J genes are TRBV5-4 and TRBJ2-7, with 7 bases aligning to TRBD2. The CDR3 loop spans 15 amino acids. CDR1 SGHNT and CDR2 YYREEE come from the germline V gene (reference sequence). V gave up 3 bases and J gave up 0 bases; unmatched junction bases: 6. The CDR3 DNA sequence: TGTGCCAGCAGCTCCCCCGGGAGGTCCTCCTACGAGCAGTACTTC. It is translated as CASSSPGRSSYEQYF.

Remarks on this clone: The sample contains more than one DNA sequence encoding this CDR3. The chain has TRBV27 and TRBJ2-1, with 7 positions matching TRBD1. V shed 4 bases, J shed 6 bases, and the junction held 3 bases outside the gene matches. The CDR3 consists of 13 residues. In germline, CDR1 is MNHEY, CDR2 SMNVEV (reference sequence). The CDR3 region is CASSYRDSNEQFF. The CDR3 coding sequence is TGTGCCAGCAGTTACCGGGACAGCAATGAGCAGTTCTTC.